The 5 T cell receptor beta chains in this list originate from one sample, sequenced in a study of patients and donors after allogeneic stem cell transplantation. In TCRdb, the RT-PCR reads were re-called with MiXCR into one record per CDR3 protein. Of 150,000 to 200,000 distinct CDR3 sequences detected, 20% to 25% appear once; the ten largest clones hold 26%. Material for sequencing was blood, either unsorted or a sorted T cell fraction (not recorded which). Receptor source: a human donor who was either an allogeneic HSCT recipient or a stem cell or donor lymphocyte infusion donor (not recorded which). It is not recorded whose cells these are; they may come from a transplant donor.

The chain has TRBV7-9 and TRBJ2-7; D unresolved. The CDR3 length is 11 residues. CDR1 is SEHNR and CDR2 is FQNEAQ in the germline V gene (reference sequence). Trimming left V 5 bases short and J 3 bases short, with 5 bases between. CDR3 DNA sequence: TGTGCCAGCAGCCCGAACTACGAGCAGTACTTC. As protein: CASSPNYEQYF.

This clonotype occurred many times. The chain is built from TRBV29-1 and TRBJ1-2; weak D call: TRBD1 (6 bases). Deletions cut 4 bases from V and 0 bases from J, with 9 bases between. The CDR3 is made up of 13 amino acids. Per germline, CDR1 SQVTM and CDR2 ANQGSEA. The CDR3 DNA follows: TGCAGCGTTGGGGGGGCGCCTAACTATGGCTACACCTTC. Encoded protein: CSVGGAPNYGYTF.

In this sample, this clonotype turned up a few times. The chain links TRBV20-1 to TRBJ1-2; D unclear. Trimming cost V 0 bases and J 1 base, with 9 bases left between them. The germline gives CDR1 DFQATT, CDR2 SNEGSKA (reference sequence). CDR3 length: 14 residues. The CDR3 DNA reads as TGCAGTGCTAGAGATGAGGACCGTAACTATGGCTACACCTTC. Protein: CSARDEDRNYGYTF.

This clonotype appeared a few times. The chain employs TRBV9 and TRBJ2-7, with 7 bases that match TRBD2. The V gene's germline CDR1 is SGDLS and CDR2 YYNGEE. J gave up 5 bases and V 0 bases, and 11 bases lay outside the gene matches. This CDR3 has 16 amino acids. CDR3 bases: TGTGCCAGCAGCGTAGATGGGAGCGGGATGGGCGACGAGCAGTACTTC. Protein sequence: CASSVDGSGMGDEQYF.

This clonotype was found a few times. This chain uses TRBV7-9 with TRBJ1-4; D possibly corresponds to TRBD1 (5 bases). This CDR3 comprises 20 residues. Germline V CDR1 and CDR2: SEHNR, FQNEAQ (reference sequence). Between the trimmed V and J ends, which lost 4 bases and 0 bases, there was a span of 24 bases. CDR3 in DNA: TGTGCCAGCAGCTCCCAGGCGGTTCTCAGGACACCCGCAACTAATGAAAAACTGTTTTTT. Its protein is CASSSQAVLRTPATNEKLFF.